The rows below give T cell receptor beta chains drawn from one sample of a study of beta chain features in type 1 diabetes. The assay was immunoSEQ multiplex PCR, and TCRdb's table has in-frame clones only and misses some. This table holds about 660,000 clones, over 11% found once. Source material: naive CD4+ T cells from blood. The receptor source for this set is a man aged 18 to 29 with type 1 diabetes. The CDR3 runs from the conserved cysteine through the conserved F or W.

v_call: TRBV13; cdr3_aa: CASSLEAKQFF
v_call: TRBV7-9; cdr3_aa: CASSLTGMNIQYF
v_call: TRBV4-1; cdr3_aa: CASSGGVSGNTIYF
v_call: TRBV2; cdr3_aa: CATTSQAGQGGVANTGELFF
v_call: TRBV7-2; cdr3_aa: CASSPREGLDNEQFF
v_call: TRBV5-1; cdr3_aa: CASSLGTGTYNEQFF
v_call: TRBV7-6; cdr3_aa: CASSPFDGVQFF
v_call: TRBV4-3; cdr3_aa: CASSQEGGYSTDTQYF
v_call: TRBV9; cdr3_aa: CASSAGLAGDPSKNIQYF
v_call: TRBV5-1; cdr3_aa: CASTRGSQGSGYTF
v_call: TRBV30; cdr3_aa: CAWRGNTWETQYF
v_call: TRBV11-2; cdr3_aa: CASSFRASESSYNEQFF
v_call: TRBV7-9; cdr3_aa: CASSLREYTDTQYF
v_call: TRBV2; cdr3_aa: CASPSLAGGFRYF
v_call: TRBV7-2; cdr3_aa: CASSERINQPQHF
v_call: TRBV7-2; cdr3_aa: CASSSMPSTDTQYF
v_call: TRBV6-6; cdr3_aa: CASSSGNSPLHF
v_call: TRBV5-1; cdr3_aa: CASGTGISYEQYF
v_call: TRBV5-4; cdr3_aa: CASSLRASGRGTDTQYF
v_call: TRBV9; cdr3_aa: CASSAGQGHTEAFF
v_call: TRBV7-9; cdr3_aa: CASSFVRTRICNQPQHF
v_call: TRBV29-1; cdr3_aa: CSELTGPQETQYF
v_call: TRBV6-1; cdr3_aa: CASSEGRYGRVTDTQYF
v_call: TRBV2; cdr3_aa: CASRIPDTNTEAFF
v_call: TRBV15; cdr3_aa: CATSRGTISTDTQYF